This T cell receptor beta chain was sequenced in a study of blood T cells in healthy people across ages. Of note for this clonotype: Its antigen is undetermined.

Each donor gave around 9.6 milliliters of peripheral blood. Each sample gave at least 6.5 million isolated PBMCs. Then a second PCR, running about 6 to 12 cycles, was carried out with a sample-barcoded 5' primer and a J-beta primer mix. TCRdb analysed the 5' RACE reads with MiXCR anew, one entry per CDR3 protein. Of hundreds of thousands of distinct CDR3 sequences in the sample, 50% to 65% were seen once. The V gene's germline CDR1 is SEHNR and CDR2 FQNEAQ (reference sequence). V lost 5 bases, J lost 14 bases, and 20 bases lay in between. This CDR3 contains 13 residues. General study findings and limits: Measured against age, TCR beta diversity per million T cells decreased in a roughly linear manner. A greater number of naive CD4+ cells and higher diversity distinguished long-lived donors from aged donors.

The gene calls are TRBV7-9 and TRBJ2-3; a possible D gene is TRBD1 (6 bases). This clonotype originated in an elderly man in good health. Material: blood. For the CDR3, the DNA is TGTGCCAGCAGCCCCCCGGAGGACAGATACGCGTATTTT. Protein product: CASSPPEDRYAYF.